This T cell receptor beta chain originates from a study of brain T cells in children with intractable seizures. Whole-study findings and limits: Clones missing pre-surgery may reflect undersampling of that blood sample. Only CDR3 sequence similarity suggested viral specificity, without known HCMV serostatus.

Per germline, CDR1 LNHDA and CDR2 SQIVND (reference sequence). Trimming stripped 5 bases from V and 0 bases from J, with 11 bases between. There are 14 residues in the CDR3. The sequenced cases were selected for having the highest brain T cell transcript signatures. Patients received at least one anti-epileptic drug before surgery. Using immunoSEQ multiplex PCR, the repertoire was profiled, and TCRdb retains in-frame clones only, with some absent. The sample records around 80,000 clones, 91% being singletons. A word on this clone: Its antigen is still unknown.

The chain recombines TRBV19 with TRBJ2-7; no firm D call. This specimen consisted of peripheral blood, obtained at surgery. This receptor was taken from a girl between 2 and 10 years old with Rasmussen encephalitis and intractable seizures. This chain's CDR3 is CASSPDRVSYEQYF. In nucleotides, the CDR3 is TGTGCCAGTAGTCCCGACCGGGTCTCCTACGAGCAGTACTTC.